What follows are 9 T cell receptor beta chains derived from one specimen sequenced in a study of blood T cell repertoires in COVID-19. Clones were read by immunoSEQ multiplex PCR, and TCRdb kept only the in-frame ones, dropping some. The sample holds 200,000 to 250,000 clones; around 88% are singletons and the top ten take under 8%. Sample: peripheral blood. The receptors were gathered from a woman between 25 and 40 years old with COVID-19, enrolled during active disease.

The chain joins TRBV19 to TRBJ2-2; 12 nucleotides match TRBD2. The V gene's germline CDR1 is LNHDA and CDR2 SQIVND (reference sequence). Losses at the gene ends were 5 bases for V and 6 bases for J; bases not matched to a gene: 4. This CDR3 has 15 amino acids. The CDR3 bases are TGTGCCAGTAGTGGAGCTAGCGGGGGGGCCGGGGAGCTGTTTTTT. Its protein product is CASSGASGGAGELFF.

The genes are TRBV10-3 and TRBJ2-3; D is unresolved. V was trimmed by 4 bases and J by 0 bases, leaving 11 bases between them. The CDR3 covers 15 residues. Germline CDR1 and CDR2: ENHRY and SYGVKD. The CDR3 DNA sequence: TGTGCCATCAGTGGCAGGTCTTCTAGCACAGATACGCAGTATTTT. Protein sequence: CAISGRSSSTDTQYF.

The chain is built from TRBV9 and TRBJ2-1, with D possibly TRBD2 on 5 matching bases. Trimming removed 0 bases from V and 0 bases from J, with 19 bases in between. Germline V gene lookup returns CDR1 SGDLS and CDR2 YYNGEE. The CDR3 runs to 19 residues. CDR3 in amino acids: CASSVDQTIPTSSYNEQFF. Written as DNA, the CDR3 is TGTGCCAGCAGCGTAGACCAGACTATACCGACCTCCTCCTACAATGAGCAGTTCTTC.

This chain connects TRBV4-2 to TRBJ2-3, with D possibly TRBD2 on 5 matching bases. Deletions cut 5 bases from V and 0 bases from J, with 15 bases between. Germline CDR1 is LGHNA and CDR2 is YNFKEQ. The CDR3 contains 16 residues. The CDR3 is CASSGRASPSTDTQYF. As DNA, the CDR3 is TGTGCCAGCAGCGGGCGGGCGAGCCCGAGCACAGATACGCAGTATTTT.

This clone was found once. This chain's CDR3 is CASGGPEQYV. The DNA for the CDR3 is TGTGCCAGCGGAGGGCCCGAGCAGTACGTC. The chain couples TRBV2 to TRBJ2-7, with D tentatively TRBD2 (6 bases). The CDR3 runs to 10 residues. In germline, CDR1 is SNHLY, CDR2 FYNNEI. V was pared by 8 bases and J by 6 bases, with 8 bases between.

The chain links TRBV7-2 to TRBJ1-2, with TRBD1 as a possible D gene (5 bases). The germline CDR1 and CDR2 sequences are SGHTA and FQGNSA. The CDR3 sequence is 14 residues long. Trimming took 2 bases from V and 4 from J, leaving 11 bases between them. CDR3 sequence: CASSLRQSSYGYTF. In nucleotides, the CDR3 is TGTGCCAGCAGCTTAAGACAGTCCAGCTATGGCTACACCTTC.

The table lists this clone with a few counts. The V call is TRBV10-1, the J call TRBJ1-1, with 10 bases matching TRBD1. J lost 0 bases, V lost 4 bases, and 11 bases had no gene match. The germline V gene encodes CDR1 WNHNN and CDR2 SYGVQD (reference sequence). The CDR3 length is 18 residues. The CDR3 spells CASSALLLGQGMNTEAFF. CDR3 DNA: TGCGCCAGCAGTGCCCTTTTACTGGGACAGGGGATGAACACTGAAGCTTTCTTT.

The chain links TRBV18 to TRBJ2-3; D gene unclear. V lost 0 bases and J lost 0, with 13 bases in between. Germline V gene sequence: CDR1 KGHSH, CDR2 LQKENI. This CDR3 region has 17 residues. CDR3 region: CASSPPNSFFSTDTQYF. The CDR3, as DNA: TGTGCCAGCTCACCACCGAACAGCTTCTTTAGCACAGATACGCAGTATTTT.

This chain connects TRBV6-5 to TRBJ1-1; no firm D call. The CDR3 spans 12 residues. The V gene lost 7 bases and the J gene lost 2 bases, with 8 bases spanning the gap. Germline lookup yields CDR1 MNHEY and CDR2 SVGAGI. The CDR3 sequence: CASTQSNTEAFF. CDR3 in DNA: TGTGCCAGCACCCAATCAAACACTGAAGCTTTCTTT.